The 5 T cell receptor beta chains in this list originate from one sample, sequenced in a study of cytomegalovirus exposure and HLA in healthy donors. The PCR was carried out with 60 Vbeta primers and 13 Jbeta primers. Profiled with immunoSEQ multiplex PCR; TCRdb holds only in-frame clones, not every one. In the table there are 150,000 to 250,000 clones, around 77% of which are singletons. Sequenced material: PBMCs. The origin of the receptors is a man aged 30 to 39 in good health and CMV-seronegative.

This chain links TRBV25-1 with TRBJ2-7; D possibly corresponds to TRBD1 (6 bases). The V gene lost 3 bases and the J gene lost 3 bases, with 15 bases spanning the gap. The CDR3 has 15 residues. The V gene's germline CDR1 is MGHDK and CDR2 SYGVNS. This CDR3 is CASSDTGSRSYEQYF. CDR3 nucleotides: TGTGCCAGCAGTGACACAGGGTCTAGGAGCTACGAGCAGTACTTC.

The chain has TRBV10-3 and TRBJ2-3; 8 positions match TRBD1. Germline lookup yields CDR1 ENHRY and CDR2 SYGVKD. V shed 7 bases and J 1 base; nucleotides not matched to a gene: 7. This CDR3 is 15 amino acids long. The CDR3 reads CAITTGEMGTDTQYF. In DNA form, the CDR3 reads TGTGCCATCACGACAGGGGAAATGGGCACAGATACGCAGTATTTT.

The CDR3 spells CASGNGGAGYF. CDR3 DNA: TGTGCCAGCGGGAATGGGGGAGCGGGGTACTTC. The V and J genes are TRBV6-6 and TRBJ2-5; tentatively, D is TRBD2 (6 bases). Trimming took 8 bases from V and 13 from J, leaving 17 bases between them. The CDR3 runs to 11 residues. Germline V gene lookup returns CDR1 MNHNY and CDR2 SVGAGI (reference sequence).

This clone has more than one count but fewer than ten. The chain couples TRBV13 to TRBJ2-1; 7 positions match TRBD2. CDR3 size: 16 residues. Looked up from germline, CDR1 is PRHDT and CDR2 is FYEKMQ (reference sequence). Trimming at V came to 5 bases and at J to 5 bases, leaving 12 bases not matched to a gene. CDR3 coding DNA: TGTGCCAGCAGCCGGGGAGGGAGGGCCCCCCACAATGAGCAGTTCTTC. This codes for CASSRGGRAPHNEQFF.

Here the CDR3 reads CASSVVPQGTYEQYF. For the CDR3, the DNA is TGTGCCAGCAGCGTAGTTCCACAGGGAACCTACGAGCAGTACTTC. J is TRBJ2-7 and V is TRBV9; TRBD1 is a possible D gene (6 bases). The germline gives CDR1 SGDLS, CDR2 YYNGEE. Trimming removed 0 bases at V and 2 bases at J, with 12 bases between. There are 15 residues in the CDR3.